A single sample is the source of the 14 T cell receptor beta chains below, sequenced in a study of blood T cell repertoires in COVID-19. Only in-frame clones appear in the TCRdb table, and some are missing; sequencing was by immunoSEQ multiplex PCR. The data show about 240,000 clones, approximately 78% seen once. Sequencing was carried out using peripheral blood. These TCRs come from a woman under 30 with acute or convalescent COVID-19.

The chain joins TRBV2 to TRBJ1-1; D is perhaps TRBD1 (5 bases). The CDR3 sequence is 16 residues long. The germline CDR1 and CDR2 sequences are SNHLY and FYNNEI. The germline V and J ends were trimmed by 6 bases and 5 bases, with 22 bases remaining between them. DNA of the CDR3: TGTGCCAGCAGGGATGTGGGGCAGGGAGGTAGGACTGAAGCTTTCTTT. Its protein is CASRDVGQGGRTEAFF.

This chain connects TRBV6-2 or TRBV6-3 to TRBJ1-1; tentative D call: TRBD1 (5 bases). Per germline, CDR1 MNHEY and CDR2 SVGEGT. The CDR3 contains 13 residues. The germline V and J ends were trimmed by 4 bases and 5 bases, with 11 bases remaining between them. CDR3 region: CASSFIGDTEAFF. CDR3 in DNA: TGTGCCAGCAGTTTTATAGGGGATACTGAAGCTTTCTTT.

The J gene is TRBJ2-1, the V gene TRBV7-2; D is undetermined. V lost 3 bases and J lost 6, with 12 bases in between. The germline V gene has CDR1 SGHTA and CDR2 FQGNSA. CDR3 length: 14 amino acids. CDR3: CASSLVLVPNEQFF. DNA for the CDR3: TGTGCCAGCAGCTTGGTCTTAGTTCCCAATGAGCAGTTCTTC.

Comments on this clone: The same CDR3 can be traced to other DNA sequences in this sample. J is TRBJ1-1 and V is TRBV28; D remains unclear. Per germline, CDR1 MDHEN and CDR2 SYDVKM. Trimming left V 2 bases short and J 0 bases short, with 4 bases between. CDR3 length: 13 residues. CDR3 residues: CASSLPLNTEAFF. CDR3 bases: TGTGCCAGCAGTTTACCATTGAACACTGAAGCTTTCTTT.

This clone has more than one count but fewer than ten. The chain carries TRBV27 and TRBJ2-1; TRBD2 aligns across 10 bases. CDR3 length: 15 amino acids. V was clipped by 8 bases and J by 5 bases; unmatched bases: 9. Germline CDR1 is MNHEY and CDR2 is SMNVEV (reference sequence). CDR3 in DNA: TGTGCCAGCCGGATAGCTCTAGCGGGAGACAATGAGCAGTTCTTC. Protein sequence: CASRIALAGDNEQFF.

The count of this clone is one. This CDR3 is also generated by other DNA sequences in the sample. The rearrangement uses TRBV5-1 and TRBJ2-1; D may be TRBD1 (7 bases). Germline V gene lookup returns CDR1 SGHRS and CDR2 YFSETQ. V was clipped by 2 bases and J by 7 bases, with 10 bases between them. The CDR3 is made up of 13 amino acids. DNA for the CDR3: TGCGCCAGCAGCTTATCAGGGGGGAATGAGCAGTTCTTC. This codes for CASSLSGGNEQFF.

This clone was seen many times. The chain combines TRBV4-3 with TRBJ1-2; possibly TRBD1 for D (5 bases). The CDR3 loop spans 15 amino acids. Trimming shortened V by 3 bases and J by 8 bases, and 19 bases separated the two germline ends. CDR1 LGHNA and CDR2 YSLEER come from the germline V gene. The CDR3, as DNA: TGCGCCAGCAGCCACAAGATGGGGCTCGGGTCAGGCTACACCTTC. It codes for CASSHKMGLGSGYTF.

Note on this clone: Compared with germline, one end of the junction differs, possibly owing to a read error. The CDR3 DNA follows: TGTGTCACCAGCCGGAAACAGGGATACGAGCAGTACTTC. Translated, it gives CVTSRKQGYEQYF. This chain connects TRBV15 to TRBJ2-7, with TRBD1 as a possible D gene (6 bases). Germline values: CDR1 LNHNV, CDR2 YYDKDF (reference sequence). CDR3 length: 13 amino acids.

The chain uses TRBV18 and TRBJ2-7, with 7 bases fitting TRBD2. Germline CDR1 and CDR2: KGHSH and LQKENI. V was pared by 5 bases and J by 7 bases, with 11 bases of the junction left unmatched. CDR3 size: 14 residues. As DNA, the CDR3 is TGTGCCAGCTCATCCGGCGGGGGTGGCGGAGAGCAGTACTTC. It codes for CASSSGGGGGEQYF.

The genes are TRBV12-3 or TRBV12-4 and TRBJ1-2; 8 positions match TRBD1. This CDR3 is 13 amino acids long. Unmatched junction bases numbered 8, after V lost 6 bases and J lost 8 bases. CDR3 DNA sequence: TGTGCCAGCAGACCTGGACAGGGCGGGGGCTACACCTTC. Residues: CASRPGQGGGYTF.

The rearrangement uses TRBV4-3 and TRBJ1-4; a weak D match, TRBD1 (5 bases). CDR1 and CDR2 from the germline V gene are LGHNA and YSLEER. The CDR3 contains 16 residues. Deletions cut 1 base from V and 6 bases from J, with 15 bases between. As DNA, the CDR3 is TGCGCCAGCAGCCAAGGGGTCAGGGCGGGATATGAAAAACTGTTTTTT. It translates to CASSQGVRAGYEKLFF.

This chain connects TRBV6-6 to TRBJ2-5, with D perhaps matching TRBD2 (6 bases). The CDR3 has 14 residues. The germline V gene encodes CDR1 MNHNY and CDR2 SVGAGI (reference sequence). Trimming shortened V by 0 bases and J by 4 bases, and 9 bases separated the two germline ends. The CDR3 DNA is TGTGCCAGCAGTTACTCGGGGGGTGGAGAGACCCAGTACTTC. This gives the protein CASSYSGGGETQYF.

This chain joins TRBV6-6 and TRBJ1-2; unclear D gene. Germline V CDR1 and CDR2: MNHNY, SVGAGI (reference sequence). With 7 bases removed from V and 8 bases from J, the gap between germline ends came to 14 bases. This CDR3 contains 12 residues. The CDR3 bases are TGTGCCAGCAACCGAGGTAGTTTGGGCTACACCTTC. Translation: CASNRGSLGYTF.

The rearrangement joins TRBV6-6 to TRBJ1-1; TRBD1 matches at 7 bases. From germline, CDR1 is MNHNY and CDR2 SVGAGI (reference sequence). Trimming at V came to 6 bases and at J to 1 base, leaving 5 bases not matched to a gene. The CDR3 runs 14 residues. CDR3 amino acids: CASRPRQGNTEAFF. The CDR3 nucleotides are TGTGCCAGCAGGCCTCGACAGGGGAACACTGAAGCTTTCTTT.